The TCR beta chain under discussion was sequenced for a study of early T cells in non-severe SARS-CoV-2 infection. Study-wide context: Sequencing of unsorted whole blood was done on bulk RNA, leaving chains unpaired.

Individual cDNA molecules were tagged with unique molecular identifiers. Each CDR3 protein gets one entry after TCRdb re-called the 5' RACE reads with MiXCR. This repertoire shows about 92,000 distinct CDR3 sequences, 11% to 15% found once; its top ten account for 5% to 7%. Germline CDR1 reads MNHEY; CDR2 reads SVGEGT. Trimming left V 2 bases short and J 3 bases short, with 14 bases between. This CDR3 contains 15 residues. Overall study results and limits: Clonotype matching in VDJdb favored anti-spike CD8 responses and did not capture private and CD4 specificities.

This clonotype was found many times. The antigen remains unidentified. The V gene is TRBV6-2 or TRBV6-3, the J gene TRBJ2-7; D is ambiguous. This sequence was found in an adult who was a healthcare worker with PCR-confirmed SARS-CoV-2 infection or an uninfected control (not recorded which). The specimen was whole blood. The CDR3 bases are TGTGCCAGCAGTTACAACGACCCCGGCCTCTACGAGCAGTACTTC. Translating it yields CASSYNDPGLYEQYF.